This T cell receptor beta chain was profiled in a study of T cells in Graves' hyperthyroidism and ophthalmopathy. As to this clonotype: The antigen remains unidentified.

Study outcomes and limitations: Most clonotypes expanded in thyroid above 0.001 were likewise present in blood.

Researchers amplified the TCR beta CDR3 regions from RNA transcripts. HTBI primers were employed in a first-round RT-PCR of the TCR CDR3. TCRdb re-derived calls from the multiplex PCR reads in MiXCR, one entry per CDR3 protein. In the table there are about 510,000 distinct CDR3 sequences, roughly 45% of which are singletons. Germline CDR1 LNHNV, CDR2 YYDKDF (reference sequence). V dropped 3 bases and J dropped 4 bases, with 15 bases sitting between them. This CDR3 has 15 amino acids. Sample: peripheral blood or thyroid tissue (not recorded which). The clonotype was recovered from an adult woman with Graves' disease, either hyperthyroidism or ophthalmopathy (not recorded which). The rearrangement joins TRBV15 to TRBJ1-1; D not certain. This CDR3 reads CATSSLRSDGTEAFF. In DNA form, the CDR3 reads TGTGCCACCAGCAGTTTAAGATCGGACGGCACTGAAGCTTTCTTT.